A single sample gave rise to the 31 T cell receptor beta chains below, sequenced in a study of blood T cell repertoires in COVID-19. Libraries were prepared by immunoSEQ multiplex PCR; TCRdb keeps only in-frame clonotypes and omits some of them. The repertoire holds some 250,000 clones, around 83% seen once, with roughly 8.7% in the top ten. Input material: peripheral blood. Receptors originate from a man in his forties with active or convalescent COVID-19.

On this clone itself: A junction boundary mismatches the germline segment, possibly from a read error. The gene calls are TRBV11-1 and TRBJ1-3, with a possible D match to TRBD1 (6 bases). Per germline, CDR1 SGHAT and CDR2 FQDESV (reference sequence). This CDR3 is built from 13 residues. In DNA form, the CDR3 reads TGTGCCAGCAGCTTATCCCCCCCCCGGGACATCACTTTT. This codes for CASSLSPPRDITF.

A single count supports this clone. The chain employs TRBV4-1 and TRBJ2-3; maybe TRBD1 (5 bases). The V and J ends lost 0 bases and 2 bases respectively, with 15 bases between them. Germline V gene sequence: CDR1 MGHRA, CDR2 YSYEKL. This CDR3 is 17 amino acids long. The CDR3 sequence: CASSQDHQGRITDTQYF. The DNA for the CDR3 is TGCGCCAGCAGCCAAGATCATCAGGGCCGTATCACAGATACGCAGTATTTT.

The chain uses TRBV5-6 and TRBJ1-5; 7 bases match TRBD1. CDR1 is SGHDT, CDR2 YYEEEE, per germline. The V gene end was trimmed by 4 bases and the J gene end by 6 bases; junction bases not matched to a gene: 4. There are 13 residues in the CDR3. The CDR3 region is CASSPGQTQPQHF. The CDR3 DNA follows: TGTGCCAGCAGCCCGGGACAGACTCAGCCCCAGCATTTT.

A single count supports this clone. V and J are TRBV6-5 and TRBJ1-6, with D tentatively TRBD1 (5 bases). V shed 1 base and J shed 4 bases, with 8 bases lying between them. Germline V gene lookup returns CDR1 MNHEY and CDR2 SVGAGI. The CDR3 length is 15 residues. The CDR3 DNA is TGTGCCAGCAGTTACTTCGGGGGGTATAATTCACCCCTCCACTTT. It yields the protein CASSYFGGYNSPLHF.

V and J are TRBV19 and TRBJ2-7; 12 bases fit TRBD1. Germline V gene lookup returns CDR1 LNHDA and CDR2 SQIVND (reference sequence). The CDR3 is 15 amino acids. Trimming cost V 4 bases and J 5 bases; bases outside gene matches: 6. CDR3 in DNA: TGTGCCAGTAGTAGGCGCGGGACAGGGGGCAACGAGCAGTACTTC. It specifies CASSRRGTGGNEQYF. The full variable domain, in which reference TRBV19 and TRBJ2-7 provide the parts outside the CDR3, is DGGITQSPKYLFRKEGQNVTLSCEQNLNHDAMYWYRQDPGQGLRLIYYSQIVNDFQKGDIAEGYSVSREKKESFPLTVTSAQKNPTAFYLCASSRRGTGGNEQYFGPGTRLTVT.

The V and J genes are TRBV27 and TRBJ1-3, with D possibly being TRBD1 (6 bases). Trimming took 5 bases from V and 0 from J, leaving 14 bases between them. In germline, CDR1 is MNHEY, CDR2 SMNVEV (reference sequence). The CDR3 is 16 amino acids. The CDR3 DNA sequence: TGTGCCAGCAGTACTAGGGGAGGGGGCTCTGGAAACACCATATATTTT. Amino acid sequence: CASSTRGGGSGNTIYF.

The chain links TRBV24-1 to TRBJ2-3, with 8 bases matching TRBD1. CDR1 and CDR2 from the germline V gene are KGHDR and SFDVKD. The V segment lost 7 bases and the J segment 4 bases; nucleotides outside the gene matches: 6. This CDR3 is built from 14 residues. CDR3 nucleotide sequence: TGTGCCACCAGGAGGGAGACAGGGGCAGATACGCAGTATTTT. This gives the protein CATRRETGADTQYF.

This chain connects TRBV5-1 to TRBJ2-3, with D possibly matching TRBD1 (7 bases). This CDR3 has 15 residues. Germline values: CDR1 SGHRS, CDR2 YFSETQ. Trimming cost V 5 bases and J 2 bases, with 15 bases left between them. CDR3 sequence reads: CASSPAGQYTDTQYF. CDR3 nucleotides: TGCGCCAGCAGTCCGGCGGGACAGTACACAGATACGCAGTATTTT.

The chain links TRBV7-3 to TRBJ2-7, with TRBD1 matching 7 bases. Looked up from germline, CDR1 is SGHTA and CDR2 is FQGTGA. The CDR3 runs to 15 residues. V trimming: 5 bases; J trimming: 5 bases; junction bases outside the gene matches: 12. CDR3 amino acids: CASSKTGTQFDEQYF. CDR3 bases: TGTGCCAGCAGCAAGACAGGGACCCAGTTCGACGAGCAGTACTTC.

The V and J genes are TRBV14 and TRBJ2-1; 9 nucleotides match TRBD2. This CDR3 has 20 residues. J lost 1 base, V lost 4 bases, and 17 bases had no gene match. Germline V lookup: CDR1 SGHDN, CDR2 FVKESK. CDR3 in DNA: TGTGCCAGCAGCCTCGACCCCCGTAGGCGACTAGCGGCATCCTACAATGAGCAGTTCTTC. Translating gives CASSLDPRRRLAASYNEQFF.

This clone was seen a single time. This sequence joins TRBV9 and TRBJ2-2; a weak D match, TRBD2 (6 bases). Germline V gives CDR1 SGDLS, CDR2 YYNGEE. The CDR3 totals 16 residues. V was clipped by 0 bases and J by 3 bases, with 12 bases between them. The CDR3 is CASSVAGGSDTGELFF. Written as DNA, the CDR3 is TGTGCCAGCAGCGTAGCTGGAGGGAGTGACACCGGGGAGCTGTTTTTT.

The chain links TRBV5-4 to TRBJ2-5, with D possibly matching TRBD1 (5 bases). Germline lookup yields CDR1 SGHNT and CDR2 YYREEE (reference sequence). This CDR3 region has 15 residues. V lost 2 bases to trimming and J lost 1 base, with 12 bases between them. In DNA, the CDR3 is TGTGCCAGCAGCTTTCAGGGCCCGACCCAAGAGACCCAGTACTTC. Encoded protein: CASSFQGPTQETQYF.

This clone came up a few times. The chain employs TRBV5-6 and TRBJ2-7, with 9 bases aligning to TRBD1. CDR1 is SGHDT, CDR2 YYEEEE, per germline. CDR3 length: 14 residues. Losses at the gene ends were 0 bases for V and 5 bases for J; bases not matched to a gene: 3. CDR3 in DNA: TGTGCCAGCAGCTTGGAACAGGGGGCCCACGAGCAGTACTTC. Its translation: CASSLEQGAHEQYF.

The rearrangement joins TRBV6-4 to TRBJ1-1; 8 nucleotides match TRBD1. This CDR3 region has 14 residues. The junction had 6 bases not matched to a gene; V was cut back by 7 bases and J by 2 bases. The V gene's germline CDR1 is MRHNA and CDR2 SNTAGT. CDR3 sequence reads: CASKETGANTEAFF. The CDR3 DNA is TGTGCCAGCAAGGAGACAGGGGCAAACACTGAAGCTTTCTTT.

The gene calls are TRBV19 and TRBJ1-2; D may be TRBD1 (6 bases). CDR1 is LNHDA, CDR2 SQIVND, per germline (reference sequence). V lost 5 bases and J lost 8, with 18 bases in between. The CDR3 length is 14 residues. Here the CDR3 DNA reads TGTGCCAGTAGTTTTAGACAGGTGTCTATCGGCTACACCTTC. It specifies CASSFRQVSIGYTF.

This clone was counted between two and nine times. The chain links TRBV28 to TRBJ1-3; TRBD1 agrees at 7 bases. Germline CDR1 reads MDHEN; CDR2 reads SYDVKM. This CDR3 spans 17 amino acids. V was pared by 6 bases and J by 0 bases, with 11 bases of the junction left unmatched. The CDR3 DNA reads as TGTGCCAGCAGGCCAGTTGAGGGGGCACTCTCTGGAAACACCATATATTTT. Its translation is CASRPVEGALSGNTIYF.

V gene TRBV19 combines with J gene TRBJ2-3; 10 nucleotides match TRBD2. Germline V gene sequence: CDR1 LNHDA, CDR2 SQIVND (reference sequence). The CDR3 contains 15 residues. The junction had 1 base not matched to a gene; V was cut back by 3 bases and J by 1 base. The chain's CDR3 is CASSIGTSGTDTQYF. CDR3 DNA sequence: TGTGCCAGTAGTATCGGGACTAGCGGCACAGATACGCAGTATTTT.

The chain recombines TRBV19 with TRBJ1-4, with 12 bases identical to TRBD1. The germline CDR1 and CDR2 sequences are LNHDA and SQIVND (reference sequence). V lost 8 bases to trimming and J lost 3 bases; unmatched junction nucleotides: 7. This CDR3 spans 16 amino acids. The CDR3 DNA follows: TGTGCCAGTTACCCGGGACAGGGGGCCCCTAATGAAAAACTGTTTTTT. This translates into CASYPGQGAPNEKLFF.

This clone came up once. This chain uses TRBV3-1 (or the pseudogene TRBV3-2) with TRBJ2-1; D perhaps matches TRBD2 (6 bases). CDR3 length equals 13 residues. CDR1 is LGHDT, CDR2 YNNKEL, per germline (reference sequence). Trimming pared 4 bases from V and 12 bases from J, leaving 16 bases between. The CDR3 region has the DNA TGTGCCAGCAGCCCTAGCGTAGGGCCTTTGCAGTTCTTC. Protein sequence: CASSPSVGPLQFF.

This clone showed up just a few times. CDR3 in amino acids: CATRDRGNNEKLFF. CDR3 bases: TGTGCCACCCGGGACAGGGGCAATAATGAAAAACTGTTTTTT. The chain links TRBV19 to TRBJ1-4; TRBD1 agrees at 10 bases. The CDR3 contains 14 residues. Germline V gene sequence: CDR1 LNHDA, CDR2 SQIVND (reference sequence). With 10 bases clipped from V and 4 bases from J, the junction kept 6 bases outside the gene matches.

The V call is TRBV5-8, the J call TRBJ1-1; D is possibly TRBD1 (5 bases). The V end was cut by 4 bases, the J end by 1 base, with 14 bases between. CDR3 length: 15 amino acids. Germline CDR1 SGHTS, CDR2 YDEGEE. The CDR3: CASSIPQATNTEAFF. CDR3 coding DNA: TGTGCCAGCAGCATCCCACAGGCCACGAACACTGAAGCTTTCTTT.

The V and J genes are TRBV6-5 and TRBJ2-1; the match to TRBD1 covers 7 bases. Germline CDR1 MNHEY, CDR2 SVGAGI. J gave up 0 bases and V 4 bases, and 6 bases lay outside the gene matches. The CDR3 covers 16 residues. CDR3 residues: CASSSKQGRSYNEQFF. DNA for the CDR3: TGTGCCAGCAGTTCCAAACAGGGGCGCTCCTACAATGAGCAGTTCTTC.

The chain carries TRBV12-5 and TRBJ2-7, with unresolved D. Germline V gene sequence: CDR1 LGHNT, CDR2 FRNRAP. V was shortened by 2 bases and J by 3 bases, with 11 bases between the two germline ends. The CDR3 totals 14 residues. The CDR3 DNA is TGTGCTAGTGGTTTGCGGCTAGACGGCTACGAGCAGTACTTC. It encodes CASGLRLDGYEQYF.

V and J are TRBV11-3 and TRBJ2-1; TRBD2 matches 7 bases. CDR1 SGHNT and CDR2 YENEEA come from the germline V gene. With V trimmed by 5 bases and J by 3 bases, 10 bases remained unmatched. The CDR3 spans 16 residues. CDR3 DNA: TGTGCCAGCAGCACTATCCCGACGGGGGGCTACAATGAGCAGTTCTTC. This sequence encodes CASSTIPTGGYNEQFF.

The rearrangement uses TRBV4-1 and TRBJ2-5; D is perhaps TRBD2 (6 bases). Trimming took 1 base from V and 5 from J, leaving 17 bases between them. From germline, CDR1 is MGHRA and CDR2 YSYEKL. The CDR3 contains 16 residues. This CDR3 reads CASSQGWRGGLETQYF. The CDR3 DNA reads TGCGCCAGCAGCCAAGGTTGGAGGGGCGGCCTGGAGACCCAGTACTTC.

The chain is built from TRBV15 and TRBJ2-3; D might be TRBD2 (6 bases). The germline gives CDR1 LNHNV, CDR2 YYDKDF (reference sequence). V was shortened by 5 bases and J by 9 bases, with 15 bases between the two germline ends. The CDR3 length is 13 residues. The CDR3 coding sequence is TGTGCCACCAGCTCATCCGGGAGATTGACGCAGTATTTT. This codes for CATSSSGRLTQYF.

This clone was observed a handful of times. In DNA form, the CDR3 reads TGTGCCAGTAGTGTCGGGACAGGGGGTTCCGGGGAGCTGTTTTTT. Translation: CASSVGTGGSGELFF. The chain couples TRBV19 to TRBJ2-2; 11 nucleotides match TRBD1. The length of the CDR3 is 15 residues. With V trimmed by 5 bases and J by 6 bases, 5 bases remained unmatched. Germline values: CDR1 LNHDA, CDR2 SQIVND (reference sequence).

The CDR3: CAWSQSTSGRSGSEQYF. The DNA of the CDR3 is TGTGCCTGGAGTCAGAGTACTAGCGGTCGTTCGGGAAGCGAGCAGTACTTC. The chain has TRBV30 and TRBJ2-7; 8 bases are a match to TRBD2. The CDR3 runs to 17 residues. The germline V gene encodes CDR1 GTSNPN and CDR2 SVGIG (reference sequence). Trimming cost V 2 bases and J 6 bases; bases outside gene matches: 18.

V is TRBV29-1 and J is TRBJ2-3, with 7 bases identical to TRBD2. CDR3 length: 14 amino acids. CDR1 is SQVTM and CDR2 is ANQGSEA in the germline V gene. The V gene end was trimmed by 8 bases and the J gene end by 1 base; junction bases not matched to a gene: 9. CDR3 in DNA: TGCAGCCTTGGGGGGGGGAGAGGCACAGATACGCAGTATTTT. Protein sequence: CSLGGGRGTDTQYF.

This clone appeared once. The chain employs TRBV3-1 (or the pseudogene TRBV3-2) and TRBJ1-1; a possible D gene is TRBD1 (6 bases). V dropped 0 bases and J dropped 5 bases, with 10 bases sitting between them. Germline-derived CDR1 and CDR2 are LGHDT and YNNKEL (reference sequence). This CDR3 spans 14 amino acids. CDR3 in amino acids: CASSQEGAGTEAFF. In DNA, the CDR3 is TGTGCCAGCAGCCAAGAGGGGGCAGGGACTGAAGCTTTCTTT.

The gene calls are TRBV27 and TRBJ2-2; tentative D call: TRBD1 (6 bases). The length of the CDR3 is 15 residues. The V gene lost 0 bases and the J gene lost 4 bases, with 9 bases spanning the gap. From germline, CDR1 is MNHEY and CDR2 SMNVEV (reference sequence). CDR3 loop: CASSLSNRATGELFF. CDR3 sequence (DNA): TGTGCCAGCAGTTTATCGAACAGGGCCACCGGGGAGCTGTTTTTT.